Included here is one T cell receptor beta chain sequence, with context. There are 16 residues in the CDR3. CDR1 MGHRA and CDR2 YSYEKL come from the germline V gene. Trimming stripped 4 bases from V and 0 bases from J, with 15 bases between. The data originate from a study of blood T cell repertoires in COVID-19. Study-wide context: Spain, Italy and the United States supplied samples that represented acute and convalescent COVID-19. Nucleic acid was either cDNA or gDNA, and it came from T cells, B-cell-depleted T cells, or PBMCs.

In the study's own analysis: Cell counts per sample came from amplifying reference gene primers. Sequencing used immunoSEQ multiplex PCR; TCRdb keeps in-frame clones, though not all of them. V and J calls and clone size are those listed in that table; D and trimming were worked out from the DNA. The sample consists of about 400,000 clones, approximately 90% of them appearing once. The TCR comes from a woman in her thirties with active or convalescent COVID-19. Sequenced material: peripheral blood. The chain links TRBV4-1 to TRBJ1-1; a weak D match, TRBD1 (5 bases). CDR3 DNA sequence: TGCGCCAGCAGCCCCATCTCGGGGGTTTTGAACACTGAAGCTTTCTTT. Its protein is CASSPISGVLNTEAFF.